This TCR beta chain was documented in a study of fetal regulatory T cell absence and autoimmunity (dated by TCRdb to 2015 to 2018). Describing the broader study: Autoimmunity of the exocrine pancreas was seen in the IPEX patients even though clinical diabetes was absent. What the research found in general, with its limitations: The TCR compartment showed significant oligoclonal enrichment in pancreas versus cord blood, with some top clones over 85-fold enriched. Cord blood and pancreas had broadly similar TRB gene family usage, which resembled published neonatal and adult repertoires. The oligoclonal enrichment was interpreted as supporting antigen-driven autoimmunity in the pancreas before birth in IPEX syndrome.

This clone was picked up a small number of times. The specificity of this receptor is unknown. No clone much larger than this one lies a single base away; base qualities are absent. Amplification and barcoding of TCRbeta CDR3 regions were carried out by two-step multiplex PCR on the immunoSEQ human TCRbeta survey platform. Illumina instruments were used to sequence the libraries, and IgH from the same samples was sequenced in parallel. The authors' pipeline ran thus. Raw reads were filtered against IMGT V, D, J definitions and were binned using a nearest-neighbor algorithm so that PCR and sequencing errors were removed. Clones were defined as identical nucleotide sequences, and differential abundance between tissues was assessed by per-clone Fisher exact tests with a pFDR threshold of p<0.01. A minimum inclusion filter of 10 in either sample excluded clones with frequencies too low for statistical inference. The immunoSEQ Analyzer was used for pairwise clonal comparisons, while IMGT tools were used to assess gene family usage. As stored in TCRdb, this immuneACCESS dataset retains in-frame rearrangements with V and J assigned. A fraction of the clones does not appear; measured against another copy, unresolved V genes explain less than half of the discrepancy, and the remainder lacks a known reason. V and J calls and clone size follow that table, whereas D and trimming were derived from the DNA. A total of 95,000 or so clones appear in this sample, around 72% of them only once. Approximately 1.9% of the sample comes from the top ten.

Repertoire sequencing was done on genomic DNA taken from frozen pancreas tissue. The DNeasy Blood and Tissue Kit was used to extract roughly 2-3.1 ug of genomic DNA from umbilical cord blood or frozen pancreas. This TCR derives from a male donor with IPEX syndrome. Sequencing was done on a sample of pancreas tissue.

This receptor has the CDR3 CASSPRAGNTGELFF. The DNA reads as follows: TGTGCCAGCAGCCCGAGGGCAGGGAACACCGGGGAGCTGTTTTTT. Rearrangement joined TRBV4-2 to TRBJ2-2, and possibly TRBD2, on 5 matching bases. Taken from cysteine to phenylalanine, the CDR3 has 15 residues. Only CDR3 DNA remains: 45 bases, in frame from the first base. The germline V gene yields LGHNA for CDR1 and YNFKEQ for CDR2. V is reduced by 4 bases and J by 1 base, leaving a spacing of 10 bases between them.